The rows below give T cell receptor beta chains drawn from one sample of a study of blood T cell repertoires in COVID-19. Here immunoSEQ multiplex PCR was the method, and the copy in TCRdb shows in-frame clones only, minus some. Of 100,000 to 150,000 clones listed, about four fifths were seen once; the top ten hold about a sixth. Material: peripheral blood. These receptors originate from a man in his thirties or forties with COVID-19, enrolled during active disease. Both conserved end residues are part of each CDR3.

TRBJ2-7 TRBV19 CASNRDRNTYEQYF
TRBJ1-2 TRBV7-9 CASSPPQLDRGFHYTF
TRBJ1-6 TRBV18 CASSPLRSTDFDSPLHF
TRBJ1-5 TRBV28 CASRPGTGGNQPQHF
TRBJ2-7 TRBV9 CASSVDGTGVYEQYF
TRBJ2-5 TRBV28 CASSPPTSLAGAGQETQYF
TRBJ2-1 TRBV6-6 CASNRDNEQFF
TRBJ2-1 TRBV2 CASSSTSPRNEQFF
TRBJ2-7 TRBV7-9 CASSLARLAGAYEQYF
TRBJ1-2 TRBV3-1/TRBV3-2 CASSQARGADGYTF
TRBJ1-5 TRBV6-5 CASSYEASRPQHF
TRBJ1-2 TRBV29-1 CSVGADYGYTF
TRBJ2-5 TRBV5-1 CASSYIQGALETQYF
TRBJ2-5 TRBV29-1 CSVLPGQGAFSETQYF
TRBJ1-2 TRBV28 CASSLTPGQSLGGYTF
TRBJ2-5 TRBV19 CASSIEGQGLETQYF
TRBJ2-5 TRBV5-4 CASSLSGGGGGTQYF
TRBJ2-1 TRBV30 CAWSARGRGAGWQFF
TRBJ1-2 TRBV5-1 CASSLAANEGGYTF
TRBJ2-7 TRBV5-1 CASRGTNNYEQYF
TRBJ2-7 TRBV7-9 CASSLQGANEQYF
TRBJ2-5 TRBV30 CAWSGTSGRIQETQYF
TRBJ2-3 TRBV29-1 CSVVGQGSDTQYF
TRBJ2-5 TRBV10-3 CAISAASQETQYF
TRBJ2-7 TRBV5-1 CASSRDSAYEQYF
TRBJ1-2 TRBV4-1 CASSQGLDRGSRRGYTF
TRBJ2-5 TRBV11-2 CASSPLTSGSWAETQYF
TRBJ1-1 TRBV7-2 CASSLFEYTEAFF
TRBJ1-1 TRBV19 CASSTQTGYTEAFF
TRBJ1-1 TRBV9 CASSGRTGGVNTEAFF
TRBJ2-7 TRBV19 CASAREGSIGYEQYF
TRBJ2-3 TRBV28 CASSIQWDTQYF
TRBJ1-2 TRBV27 CASSHQIDYGYTF
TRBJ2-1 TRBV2 CASSDMASGRYEQFF
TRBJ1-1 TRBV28 CATTGGQPNTEAFF
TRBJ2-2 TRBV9 CASSGVAGKNTGELFF
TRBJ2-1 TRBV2 CASRRTGGNNEQFF
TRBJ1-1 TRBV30 CAWTQGTEAFF
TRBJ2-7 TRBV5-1 CASSFAGGTYEQYF
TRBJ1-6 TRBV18 CASSPGQSYNSPLHF
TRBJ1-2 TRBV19 CASSIGTGAANYGYTF
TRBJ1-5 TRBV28 CASSSGVRWQPQHF
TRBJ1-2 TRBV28 CASSLSGTGGGYTF
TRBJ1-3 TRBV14 CASSQNTGAGNTIYF
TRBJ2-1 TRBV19 CASSVQRGGYNEQFF
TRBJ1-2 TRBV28 CASSFPGRGEDYGYTF
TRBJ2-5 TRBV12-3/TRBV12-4 CASSTLRQETQYF
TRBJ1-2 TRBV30 CAWREGAKGYTF
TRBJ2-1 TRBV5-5 CASSLVPTGSYNEQFF
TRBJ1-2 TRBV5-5 CASSPQGTYGYTF
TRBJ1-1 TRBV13 CASSDRDRVMNTEAFF
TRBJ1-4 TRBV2 CASSERVMSEKLFF
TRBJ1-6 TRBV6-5 CASSPTGTGDSPLHF